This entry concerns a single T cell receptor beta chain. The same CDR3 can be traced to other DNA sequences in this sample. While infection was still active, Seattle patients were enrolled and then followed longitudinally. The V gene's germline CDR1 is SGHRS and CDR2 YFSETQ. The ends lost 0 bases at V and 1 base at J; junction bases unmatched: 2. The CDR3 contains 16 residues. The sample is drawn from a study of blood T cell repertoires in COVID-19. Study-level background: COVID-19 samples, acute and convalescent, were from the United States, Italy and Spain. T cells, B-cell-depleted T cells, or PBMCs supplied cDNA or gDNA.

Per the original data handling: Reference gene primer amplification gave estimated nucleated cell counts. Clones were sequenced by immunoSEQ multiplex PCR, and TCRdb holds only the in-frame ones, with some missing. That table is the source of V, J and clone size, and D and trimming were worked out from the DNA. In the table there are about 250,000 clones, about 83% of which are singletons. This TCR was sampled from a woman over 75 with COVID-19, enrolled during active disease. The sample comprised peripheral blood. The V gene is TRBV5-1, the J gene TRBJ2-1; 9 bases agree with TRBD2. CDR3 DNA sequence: TGCGCCAGCAGCTTGGGGGCGGGAGGGTCCTACAATGAGCAGTTCTTC. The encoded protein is CASSLGAGGSYNEQFF.